The 14 T cell receptor beta chains below come from one sample, sequenced in a study of shared clonotypes between healthy human individuals (TCRdb year 2020). The library was prepared using the immunoSEQ multiplex PCR assay. The table was pulled from immuneACCESS by TCRdb, which kept in-frame rearrangements only. Such tables lose some clones; where checked, under half of the loss comes from unresolved V genes, and the rest has no known cause. This sample comprises around 1.4 million clones, approximately 98.5% of them detected only once. The biggest ten clones account for approximately 0.4% of the sample. The sample consisted of naive CD4+ T cells sorted from blood. The cell subset or site label of this sample denotes: CD45RA+ positively selected. The source is a man in his thirties or forties in good health.

The chain carries TRBV27 and TRBJ2-1, with a possible D match to TRBD1 (6 bases). Germline V gene data show CDR1 as MNHEY and CDR2 as SMNVEV (reference sequence). V lost 3 bases, J lost 13 bases, and 13 bases lay in between. This CDR3 spans 12 amino acids. The CDR3 sequence is CASSFAQGSQFF. The CDR3 DNA reads TGTGCCAGCAGTTTCGCACAGGGAAGTCAGTTCTTC.

Comments on this clone: Other DNA sequences in this specimen translate into the identical CDR3. The chain has TRBV18 and TRBJ1-5; D call uncertain. Trimming pared 3 bases from V and 1 base from J, leaving 4 bases between. Germline CDR1 KGHSH, CDR2 LQKENI. The CDR3 loop spans 13 amino acids. The CDR3, as DNA: TGTGCCAGCTCACCCTCGAGCAATCAGCCCCAGCATTTT. Protein product: CASSPSSNQPQHF.

Notes on this clone: This specimen includes other DNA sequences encoding the same CDR3. J is TRBJ2-5 and V is TRBV7-2, with 10 nucleotides matching TRBD1. Germline assignment: CDR1 SGHTA and CDR2 FQGNSA. After removal of 3 bases from V and 4 bases from J, the junction contained 2 bases not matched to a gene. The CDR3 spans 14 residues. In DNA, the CDR3 is TGTGCCAGCAGCTTCGACAGGGGGCGAGAGACCCAGTACTTC. Translation: CASSFDRGRETQYF.

Written as DNA, the CDR3 is TGCGCCAGCACCCAAGCGGGAGCATACGAGCAGTACTTC. Protein sequence: CASTQAGAYEQYF. The chain links TRBV5-1 to TRBJ2-7; 8 bases are shared with TRBD2. The CDR3 consists of 13 residues. J gave up 4 bases and V 6 bases, and 6 bases lay outside the gene matches. CDR1 is SGHRS, CDR2 YFSETQ, per germline. Using reference TRBV5-1 and TRBJ2-7 for the parts outside the CDR3, the full variable domain is KAGVTQTPRYLIKTRGQQVTLSCSPISGHRSVSWYQQTPGQGLQFLFEYFSETQRNKGNFPGRFSGRQFSNSRSEMNVSTLELGDSALYLCASTQAGAYEQYFGPGTRLTVT.

The CDR3 DNA reads as TGTGCCAGCAGCCCGGGACACTACAATGAGCAGTTCTTC. It encodes CASSPGHYNEQFF. This chain links TRBV11-2 with TRBJ2-1, with D perhaps TRBD1 (6 bases). This CDR3 contains 13 residues. Germline V gene sequence: CDR1 SGHAT, CDR2 FQNNGV. The V and J ends lost 5 bases and 3 bases respectively, with 8 bases between them.

V and J are TRBV7-3 and TRBJ2-3, with 7 bases that match TRBD2. J was trimmed by 3 bases and V by 5 bases; bases with no gene match: 2. Germline V CDR1 and CDR2: SGHTA, FQGTGA. This CDR3 is built from 13 residues. The CDR3 DNA follows: TGTGCCAGCAGCCGGACTAGTACAGATACGCAGTATTTT. It codes for CASSRTSTDTQYF.

J is TRBJ2-1 and V is TRBV5-1, with 8 bases that match TRBD1. CDR3 length: 16 amino acids. Per the germline V gene, CDR1 is SGHRS and CDR2 is YFSETQ. Germline trimming cut 4 bases from V and 0 bases from J; bases unmatched to any gene: 6. The CDR3 DNA reads TGCGCCAGCAGCAAGGACAGGGCGAGCTCCTACAATGAGCAGTTCTTC. Translated, it gives CASSKDRASSYNEQFF.

This clone showed up just once. The chain links TRBV5-5 to TRBJ2-1; D is unclear. This CDR3 is built from 16 residues. The germline CDR1 and CDR2 sequences are SGHKS and YYEKEE (reference sequence). V lost 0 bases and J 6 bases, leaving 16 bases between the germline ends. CDR3: CASSLGYARSGNEQFF. DNA of the CDR3: TGTGCCAGCAGCTTGGGGTACGCCAGGTCTGGCAATGAGCAGTTCTTC. The whole variable domain, remainder taken from reference TRBV5-5 and TRBJ2-1, is DAGVTQSPTHLIKTRGQQVTLRCSPISGHKSVSWYQQVLGQGPQFIFQYYEKEERGRGNFPDRFSARQFPNYSSELNVNALLLGDSALYLCASSLGYARSGNEQFFGPGTRLTVL.

V and J are TRBV18 and TRBJ2-3, with 12 positions matching TRBD2. There are 20 residues in the CDR3. V gave up 1 base and J gave up 4 bases; unmatched junction bases: 15. CDR1 and CDR2 (germline): KGHSH, LQKENI. The CDR3 DNA reads as TGTGCCAGCTCACCACTTTCACTAGCGGGAGGACCTCTAGGCGCAGATACGCAGTATTTT. Encoded protein: CASSPLSLAGGPLGADTQYF.

The gene calls are TRBV11-2 and TRBJ2-5; no definite D call. This CDR3 is 13 amino acids long. Per the germline V gene, CDR1 is SGHAT and CDR2 is FQNNGV. V was shortened by 5 bases and J by 4 bases, with 11 bases between the two germline ends. DNA of the CDR3: TGTGCCAGCAGCCGTAGTTGGGGAGAGACCCAGTACTTC. Translated: CASSRSWGETQYF.

The chain couples TRBV6-6 to TRBJ2-7; D unclear. CDR1 is MNHNY and CDR2 is SVGAGI in the germline V gene (reference sequence). The CDR3 covers 13 residues. With 2 bases removed from V and 3 bases from J, the gap between germline ends came to 8 bases. CDR3 in DNA: TGTGCCAGCAGTTACATACGAGACTACGAGCAGTACTTC. Amino acid sequence: CASSYIRDYEQYF.

The genes are TRBV2 and TRBJ1-2; D is undetermined. The CDR3 sequence is 13 residues long. CDR1 is SNHLY and CDR2 is FYNNEI in the germline V gene. Trimming stripped 5 bases from V and 8 bases from J, with 15 bases between. The CDR3 nucleotides read TGTGCCAGCAGTCAGGAGGCAGTCGGAGGCTACACCTTC. Translating gives CASSQEAVGGYTF.

As regards this clone: The same CDR3 also results from other DNA sequences found in this sample. V and J are TRBV6-5 and TRBJ2-7, with D perhaps matching TRBD1 (6 bases). The germline gives CDR1 MNHEY, CDR2 SVGAGI. The CDR3 has 13 amino acids. The V gene lost 6 bases and the J gene lost 2 bases, with 11 bases spanning the gap. CDR3 DNA sequence: TGTGCCAGCAGACGGACAGCAACCTACGAGCAGTACTTC. Amino acid sequence: CASRRTATYEQYF.

The chain uses TRBV28 and TRBJ2-3, with a possible D match to TRBD1 (6 bases). This CDR3 contains 15 residues. V was pared by 6 bases and J by 2 bases, with 15 bases between. Germline V gene sequence: CDR1 MDHEN, CDR2 SYDVKM. This CDR3 reads CASSPTGRDTDTQYF. The CDR3 DNA reads TGTGCCAGCAGCCCGACAGGTAGAGACACAGATACGCAGTATTTT.